Shown below are 23 T cell receptor beta chains from a single sample sequenced in a study of T cells expressing NK-cell markers. After re-calling the 5' RACE reads, TCRdb lists one entry per CDR3 protein, DNA absent. This repertoire includes about 390,000 distinct CDR3 sequences. The sequencing input was blood T cells: a sorted CD56 or NKG2C T cell subset, CD4+ or CD8+ T cells, or bulk PBMC T cells (not recorded which). Every receptor here comes from a woman aged 50 to 65 in good health.

The CDR3 region is CASSATGARTGELFF. This rearrangement joins TRBV5-1 to TRBJ2-2; the TRBD1 assignment by TCRdb is unverifiable without DNA. Germline V gene data show CDR1 as SGHRS and CDR2 as YFSETQ. The CDR3 sequence is 15 residues long.

The V and J genes are TRBV19 and TRBJ1-5; TCRdb lists TRBD1, though no DNA is available to test this call. The CDR3 sequence is 16 residues long. The germline V gene encodes CDR1 LNHDA and CDR2 SQIVND (reference sequence). The CDR3 loop is CASSARQGASNQPQHF.

The chain carries TRBV5-1 and TRBJ1-1; TCRdb reports TRBD1, a call that lacks DNA to check it against. The CDR3 is made up of 14 amino acids. Germline CDR1 is SGHRS and CDR2 is YFSETQ. The CDR3 sequence is CASSLDPVNTEAFF.

The chain recombines TRBV20-1 with TRBJ2-1; TCRdb's D call, TRBD2, is unchecked because there is no DNA. Germline CDR1 reads DFQATT; CDR2 reads SNEGSKA (reference sequence). This CDR3 spans 15 amino acids. CDR3 protein: CVAGGPIVSYNEQFF.

The gene calls are TRBV7-8 and TRBJ2-1. The CDR3 sequence is 14 residues long. Germline assignment: CDR1 SGHVS and CDR2 FQNEAQ. The CDR3 is CASSSRARWNEQFF.

This sequence joins TRBV7-8 and TRBJ1-2; TCRdb designates TRBD1, a call that cannot be tested without DNA. Germline V gene sequence: CDR1 SGHVS, CDR2 FQNEAQ. The CDR3 length is 16 residues. The CDR3 reads CASSPGQGAPNYGYTF.

The V and J genes are TRBV28 and TRBJ1-2; TCRdb names TRBD1, which stays unverified in the absence of DNA. The V gene's germline CDR1 is MDHEN and CDR2 SYDVKM. This CDR3 comprises 13 residues. The CDR3 is CASSLGQVYGYTF.

The genes are TRBV20-1 and TRBJ2-1; absent DNA, TCRdb's TRBD2 call cannot be checked. Germline V gene lookup returns CDR1 DFQATT and CDR2 SNEGSKA (reference sequence). This CDR3 region has 16 residues. Here the CDR3 reads CSARDPGGLAIYEQFF.

The chain carries TRBV6-4 and TRBJ2-1; TCRdb's D gene call, TRBD2, goes unchecked for lack of DNA. The germline V gene encodes CDR1 MRHNA and CDR2 SNTAGT. This CDR3 has 15 residues. The CDR3: CASSDSPLAGFGQFF.

The chain uses TRBV29-1 and TRBJ2-5. The germline gives CDR1 SQVTM, CDR2 ANQGSEA. This CDR3 comprises 18 residues. CDR3 sequence: CSVEDQLDTRLFQETQYF.

The J gene is TRBJ1-4, the V gene TRBV12-3 or TRBV12-4; TCRdb's D call of TRBD1 is untestable without DNA. CDR3 length equals 13 residues. The CDR3 loop reads CASKRQPNEKLFF.

The chain employs TRBV6-2 or TRBV6-3 and TRBJ1-5. The CDR3 has 14 residues. The germline CDR1 and CDR2 sequences are MNHEY and SVGEGT. The CDR3 sequence: CASSYLVSNQPQHF.

The chain couples TRBV12-3 or TRBV12-4 to TRBJ2-2; TCRdb returns TRBD1, unconfirmable since there is no DNA. This CDR3 contains 14 residues. CDR3 sequence: CASSLEGANGELFF.

The CDR3 reads CASRRTGAEAFF. V gene TRBV6-5 combines with J gene TRBJ1-1; TCRdb names TRBD1, which stays unverified in the absence of DNA. Per germline, CDR1 MNHEY and CDR2 SVGAGI. This CDR3 comprises 12 residues.

The chain uses TRBV2 and TRBJ2-2. CDR3 size: 15 residues. Per the germline V gene, CDR1 is SNHLY and CDR2 is FYNNEI. The CDR3 here is CASSYSGSSTGELFF.

The genes are TRBV20-1 and TRBJ2-1; lacking DNA, the TRBD1 call made by TCRdb goes unchecked. Germline loops: CDR1 DFQATT, CDR2 SNEGSKA (reference sequence). The CDR3 extends over 14 amino acids. CDR3: CSARDDQQGDEQFF.

The rearrangement links TRBV27 to TRBJ1-1; without DNA, the TCRdb call of TRBD1 cannot be checked. The CDR3 runs 15 residues. CDR1 is MNHEY, CDR2 SMNVEV, per germline (reference sequence). CDR3 loop: CASSVTGGWNTEAFF.

The chain employs TRBV20-1 and TRBJ2-5; TCRdb's D call of TRBD1 is untestable without DNA. This CDR3 has 16 amino acids. Germline V gene data show CDR1 as DFQATT and CDR2 as SNEGSKA (reference sequence). The CDR3 sequence: CSVESRAGAAVETQYF.

The chain recombines TRBV20-1 with TRBJ1-5; TCRdb names TRBD1, which stays unverified in the absence of DNA. CDR1 DFQATT and CDR2 SNEGSKA come from the germline V gene (reference sequence). The CDR3 sequence is 14 residues long. CDR3 residues: CSAGGQGSNQPQHF.

J is TRBJ2-5 and V is TRBV11-2; the D gene TCRdb calls, TRBD2, cannot be checked with no DNA. This CDR3 region has 16 residues. Per germline, CDR1 SGHAT and CDR2 FQNNGV. CDR3 protein: CASSTIRGRAQETQYF. The full variable domain, rest sourced from reference TRBV11-2 and TRBJ2-5, is EAGVAQSPRYKIIEKRQSVAFWCNPISGHATLYWYQQILGQGPKLLIQFQNNGVVDDSQLPKDRFSAERLKGVDSTLKIQPAKLEDSAVYLCASSTIRGRAQETQYFGPGTRLLVL.

This chain uses TRBV5-1 with TRBJ1-5; TCRdb designates TRBD1, a call that cannot be tested without DNA. Germline V gene data show CDR1 as SGHRS and CDR2 as YFSETQ. The CDR3 extends over 15 amino acids. The CDR3 spells CASRRGLEGNQPQHF.

The rearrangement links TRBV7-2 to TRBJ2-1; TCRdb gives TRBD2 as the D gene, but with no DNA this cannot be confirmed. The CDR3 extends over 13 amino acids. Germline CDR1 and CDR2: SGHTA and FQGNSA. The chain's CDR3 is CASSGTLTSTQFF.

The chain joins TRBV5-1 to TRBJ2-1; no DNA is available, so the TRBD2 call from TCRdb remains unchecked. CDR3 size: 15 residues. From germline, CDR1 is SGHRS and CDR2 YFSETQ. This CDR3 is CASSLIAGVLNEQFF.